The clone carrying this T cell receptor (beta chain) was counted between two and nine times. Antigen: not known. All donors were healthy Caucasians. The sample originates from a study of identical twins. The study's findings and limits: Abundant beta clonotypes from cord blood bore fewer insertions; memory repertoires lacked this pattern. Conclusions came from cross-sectional statistical analysis, not from following the same donors.

TCRdb called the 5' RACE reads again in MiXCR, with one record for every CDR3 protein. The profile shows around 1.7 million distinct CDR3 sequences, more than 30% of them singletons. The CDR3 sequence is 11 residues long. Germline CDR1 is ENHRY and CDR2 is SYGVKD. The chain carries TRBV10-3 and TRBJ2-4; D uncertain. The assigned J gene may be wrong: the sequence end matches TRBJ2-7 better. Material for sequencing was cord blood. The receptor's source is a newborn girl in good health. CDR3 in DNA: TGTGCCATCAGTGGCGGCTGCGAGCAGTACTTC. Its translation: CAISGGCEQYF.